This T cell receptor beta chain originates from a study of low-dose radiotherapy and immunotherapy resistance in tumors. Study in general: Cohort 1 was given 0.5 Gy fractions every 2 weeks, 6.5 Gy in total.

Time point in this sample: after trial treatment. This sample's treatment: LDRT plus nivolumab, ipilimumab, low-dose cyclophosphamide and aspirin (RACIN trial). Low-dose radiotherapy, low-dose cyclophosphamide, aspirin, ipilimumab and nivolumab were all given to the donors. Trimming took off 5 bases at V and 13 bases at J, with 24 bases between the two ends. The length of the CDR3 is 15 residues. Per the germline V gene, CDR1 is ENHRY and CDR2 is SYGVKD. For this clonotype: A single base is all that separates this from a far larger clone, so a read error is likely.

TRAV- and TRBV-specific primers primed first-strand cDNA, covering alpha and beta chains. Using a constant-region primer together with a V-primer adapter, TCRs were subjected to 20 PCR cycles of amplification. TCRdb itself ran the reads through MiXCR, one entry per CDR3 protein. There are about 91,000 distinct CDR3 sequences in the sample; 20% to 25% occur only once, and 9.5% to 15% lies in the top ten. The chain employs TRBV10-3 and TRBJ2-1; either TRBD1 or TRBD2 may supply D (5 bases each). The sample in question was PBMCs, obtained after low-dose radiotherapy plus immunotherapy. The receptor's source is a female donor with ovarian cancer. The CDR3 DNA reads TGTGCCATCAGTAAACTAGGGGCCCCCCAAGAGACCCAGTTCTTC. Translated: CAISKLGAPQETQFF.